Listed below are T cell receptor beta chains from one sample, sequenced in a study of blood T cell repertoires in COVID-19. TCRdb keeps only in-frame clones here, not all; method: immunoSEQ multiplex PCR. The table lists roughly 70,000 clones, 89% of them singletons. The sample comprised peripheral blood. The receptors derive from a woman aged 50 to 60 with active COVID-19. Each CDR3 is given with its conserved first and last residue. A D gene is named only where the DNA matches it firmly. Clone size is shown for a subset of rows, as once, few, many or a class of expanded clone.

j_call clone_size d_call v_call cdr3_nt cdr3_aa
TRBJ1-6 . . TRBV21-1 TGTGCCAGCAGCACCAGACAGAATCTTAATTCACCCCTCCACTTT CASSTRQNLNSPLHF
TRBJ1-1 . TRBD1 TRBV7-9 TGTGCCAGCAGCTCAGGACAGGCTGACGCTTTCTTT CASSSGQADAFF
TRBJ1-2 . . TRBV5-5 TGTGCCAGCAGTCAGATAGCGGGAAACTATGGCTACACCTTC CASSQIAGNYGYTF
TRBJ2-7 . TRBD1 TRBV9 TGTGCCAGCAGCGACCCGGACAGGGGTGGCAACTACGAGCAGTACTTC CASSDPDRGGNYEQYF
TRBJ1-2 . . TRBV7-9 TGTGCCAGCAGCTCACCGCGGGGGTTAGACTATGGCTACACCTTC CASSSPRGLDYGYTF
TRBJ1-1 . . TRBV2 TGTGCCAGCACCACACAGGGAGCCAACACTGAAGCTTTCTTT CASTTQGANTEAFF
TRBJ2-7 few . TRBV28 TGTGCCAGCAGTCCTAACTACTCTGGCTCCTACGAGCAGTACTTC CASSPNYSGSYEQYF
TRBJ2-1 . TRBD2 TRBV5-6 TGTGCCAGCAGCTCAGTACGGGCGGGAGGGTTCTTC CASSSVRAGGFF
TRBJ1-1 . TRBD1 TRBV5-1 TGCGCCAGCAGCTTGGAAGGGGACAGGGGATGGGGCCGTGAAGCTTTCTTT CASSLEGDRGWGREAFF
TRBJ2-1 . TRBD2 TRBV2 TGTGCCAGCAGAGCGGGGCCGTCAGCGGCTGAGCAGTTCTTC CASRAGPSAAEQFF
TRBJ2-5 . . TRBV30 TGTGCCTGGAACCCCCACCACCCTAAAGAGACCCAGTACTTC CAWNPHHPKETQYF
TRBJ2-7 . TRBD1 TRBV19 TGTGCCAGTAGTGAAGGGGCATGGGCATTCGGGACAGTTTCCTACGAGCAGTACTTC CASSEGAWAFGTVSYEQYF
TRBJ2-2 once TRBD1 TRBV19 TGTGCCAGTAGCGAATCACCGGGACAGGGGGCATGGGAGCTGTTTTTT CASSESPGQGAWELFF
TRBJ2-7 . TRBD1 TRBV5-8 TGTGCCAGCAATCAGGGACAGGGGAGGTACGAGCAGTACTTC CASNQGQGRYEQYF
TRBJ2-5 . TRBD1 TRBV6-1 TGTGCCAGCAGTGAAAGGATAGGGGGCTGGGGTCTTCAAGAGACCCAGTACTTC CASSERIGGWGLQETQYF
TRBJ1-1 . . TRBV11-2 TGTGCCAGCAGCTTGACTGGGGGGTACGGGGGCACTGAAGCTTTCTTT CASSLTGGYGGTEAFF
TRBJ2-1 . TRBD1 TRBV18 TGTGCCAGCTCACCTCAGGGGGATGAGCAGTTCTTC CASSPQGDEQFF
TRBJ1-6 . . TRBV5-6 TGTGCCAGCAGAGGGGGTTTCGGACCAGGCTCACCCCTCCACTTT CASRGGFGPGSPLHF
TRBJ1-2 . . TRBV6-1 TGTGCCAGCAGTGAAGTCTCTTATGGCTACACCTTC CASSEVSYGYTF
TRBJ2-3 . TRBD2 TRBV14 TGTGCCAGCAGCCAGAGGACTAGCGGGAGGTTCGATACGCAGTATTTT CASSQRTSGRFDTQYF
TRBJ1-5 . TRBD1 TRBV5-1 TGCGCCAGCAGCTTGACAGGACAGGGCAATCAGCCCCAGCATTTT CASSLTGQGNQPQHF
TRBJ1-5 few TRBD1 TRBV19 TGTGCCAGTAGTCTATTTACAGGGGGCGCGGGCAATCAGCCCCAGCATTTT CASSLFTGGAGNQPQHF
TRBJ1-3 . . TRBV30 TGTGCCTGGGGCGGACTGATGGGAAACACCATATATTTT CAWGGLMGNTIYF
TRBJ2-7 . . TRBV2 TGTGCCAGCAGCGCTGTAGCCTACGAGCAGTACTTC CASSAVAYEQYF
TRBJ2-4 . TRBD2 TRBV27 TGTGCCGGTTCGAGCGGGAGTAAAAACATTCAGTACTTC CAGSSGSKNIQYF
TRBJ1-1 . TRBD1 TRBV30 TGTGCCTGGAACGACAGGGCCGGGGTGGTAGGGCAGGAGGACACTGAAGCTTTCTTT CAWNDRAGVVGQEDTEAFF
TRBJ1-4 few TRBD1 TRBV7-9 TGTGCCAGCGGACACAGGGGGTATTATGAAAAACTGTTTTTT CASGHRGYYEKLFF
TRBJ1-2 . . TRBV5-8 TGTGCCAGCAGCTTGATTCAGGCAGGGATGGGCTACACCTTC CASSLIQAGMGYTF
TRBJ2-1 . TRBD2 TRBV28 TGTGCCAGCAGCTCCCTTACTAGCGGCACTCCCTACAATGAGCAGTTCTTC CASSSLTSGTPYNEQFF
TRBJ1-1 . TRBD1 TRBV6-6 TGTGCCAGCAGTTCCGGACAGGGGAACACTGAAGCTTTCTTT CASSSGQGNTEAFF
TRBJ2-7 . TRBD1 TRBV27 TGTGCCAGCAGCCCACAGGGGGCCCTGGGCGAGCAGTACTTC CASSPQGALGEQYF
TRBJ1-1 once TRBD1 TRBV30 TGTGCCTGGCCCCCCCATATTCCGGGACAGGGGTTGGGCACTGAAGCTTTCTTT CAWPPHIPGQGLGTEAFF
TRBJ2-2 . . TRBV28 TGTGCCAGCAGGTTAGGGAGTGCGAATACCGGGGAGCTGTTTTTT CASRLGSANTGELFF
TRBJ2-1 . TRBD2 TRBV2 TGTGCCAGCAGGGGTGTAAGACCGGGACTAGCGGGAGAGGGCTCCTACAATGAGCAGTTCTTC CASRGVRPGLAGEGSYNEQFF
TRBJ2-1 . . TRBV5-1 TGCGCCAGCCGTGACAGAAAGGGATCCAATGAGCAGTTCTTC CASRDRKGSNEQFF
TRBJ2-7 . TRBD1 TRBV4-1 TGCGCCAGCAGCCAAGAGATTGGGTTTTCTACAGGGGCGTTTTACGAGCAGTACTTC CASSQEIGFSTGAFYEQYF
TRBJ1-5 . . TRBV30 TGTGCCTGGAGTGTGGTAGGGGTAAATCAGCCCCAGCATTTT CAWSVVGVNQPQHF
TRBJ2-7 . . TRBV7-8 TGTGCCAGCAGCTTGAGTTACGAGCAGTACTTC CASSLSYEQYF
TRBJ1-1 . . TRBV24-1 TGTGCCACCAGTGATTTCGGGCTCCGAACAGGGTCCAACACTGAAGCTTTCTTT CATSDFGLRTGSNTEAFF
TRBJ2-1 . . TRBV11-3 TGTGCCAGCAGCTTAAGGGGGACCGGACTAGAGGGCAGGGAGCAGTTCTTC CASSLRGTGLEGREQFF
TRBJ2-1 . TRBD2 TRBV27 TGTGCCAGCAGTTTCACTAGCGGGGACAATGAGCAGTTCTTC CASSFTSGDNEQFF
TRBJ2-1 . . TRBV27 TGTGCCAGCAGTTTAACGCTAGGGGTGGGGCAGTTCTTC CASSLTLGVGQFF
TRBJ1-5 . . TRBV20-1 TGCAGTGCTAGTTCCGGGGTCGATCAGCCCCAGCATTTT CSASSGVDQPQHF
TRBJ2-2 . TRBD1 TRBV27 TGTGCCAGCAGGCAACAGGGGGCCAACACCGGGGAGCTGTTTTTT CASRQQGANTGELFF
TRBJ1-1 . . TRBV7-9 TGTGCCAGCAGCTCCATTTCGTCGCAGGGCACTGAAGCTTTCTTT CASSSISSQGTEAFF
TRBJ2-1 . . TRBV28 TGTGCCAGCAGTTCCCGATACAGCAACCCTACAGATAGGGGTTATGTCTTC CASSSRYSNPTDRGYVF
TRBJ2-3 . TRBD1 TRBV11-3 TGTGCCAGCAGCTTAGGCAGGGGGCGCACAGATACGCAGTATTTT CASSLGRGRTDTQYF
TRBJ1-1 . . TRBV19 TGTGCCAGTAGTATATTTAAGAACACTGAAGCTTTCTTT CASSIFKNTEAFF
TRBJ1-6 . TRBD1 TRBV28 TGTGCCACCCGACCGGGACAGGGGTTCTCACCCCTCCACTTT CATRPGQGFSPLHF
TRBJ2-1 . . TRBV29-1 TGCAGCGTTGCGGTTCAGGAGGGGTGGGGCCACAATGAGCAGTTCTTC CSVAVQEGWGHNEQFF
TRBJ1-2 . TRBD1 TRBV4-1 TGCGCCAGCAGCCAGACAGGGGGGTATGGCTACACCTTC CASSQTGGYGYTF
TRBJ2-7 . . TRBV9 TGTGCCAGCAGCCCACCGGACTCCTTAGGCGTCTACGAGCAGTACTTC CASSPPDSLGVYEQYF
TRBJ2-1 . TRBD1 TRBV7-3 TGTGCCAGCAGCTTAGGGACAGCTTACAATGAGCAGTTCTTC CASSLGTAYNEQFF
TRBJ1-6 . TRBD1 TRBV19 TGTGCCAGTAGTATAGCAGCAGGGGGAGGATTTTCACCCCTCCACTTT CASSIAAGGGFSPLHF
TRBJ2-4 . . TRBV5-1 TGCGCCAGCAGCGATGACGGGGGAAACATTCAGTACTTC CASSDDGGNIQYF